This T cell receptor (beta chain) comes out of a study of cytomegalovirus exposure and HLA in healthy donors. Study results and caveats: The presence/absence work took it that sequencing depth was about the same across donors. By a later analysis, the bulk of CMV-associated TCR beta chains appeared HLA-restricted.

Turning to this clone: What it binds is not known.

The PCR had 60 Vbeta and 13 Jbeta primers. The assay was immunoSEQ multiplex PCR, and TCRdb's table has in-frame clones only and misses some. The data show roughly 130,000 clones, more than 60% seen once. Germline V gene sequence: CDR1 LGHNA, CDR2 YSLEER. The V and J ends lost 4 bases and 0 bases, in that order; junction bases with no gene match: 10. The CDR3 is made up of 17 amino acids. The V gene is TRBV4-3, the J gene TRBJ1-2; the match to TRBD1 covers 8 bases. The sequence was collected from a woman between 35 and 50 years old in good health and CMV-seropositive. Sequencing was performed on PBMCs. The CDR3 bases are TGCGCCAGCAGCCTTGTGGGGACAGGAAGTTCTAACTATGGCTACACCTTC. Translation: CASSLVGTGSSNYGYTF.